A selection of T cell receptor beta chains follows, all from one sample in a study of cytomegalovirus exposure and HLA in healthy donors. Only in-frame clones appear in the TCRdb table, and some are missing; sequencing was by immunoSEQ multiplex PCR. Among roughly 350,000 clones listed, 86% were seen once. The sample consisted of PBMCs. These receptors all come from a woman in her late teens or twenties in good health and CMV-seronegative. CDR3s include the opening cysteine and the closing phenylalanine or tryptophan.

J gene | V gene | CDR3 length | CDR3 protein
TRBJ2-7 | TRBV7-2 | 14 | CASSFRDRVHEQYF
TRBJ2-1 | TRBV4-3 | 17 | CASSQMNRGPAYNEQFF
TRBJ2-7 | TRBV6-5 | 15 | CASSLGTGETYEQYF
TRBJ1-5 | TRBV7-2 | 15 | CASSPAQGGNQPQHF
TRBJ2-3 | TRBV4-3 | 14 | CASSPLQGTDTQYF
TRBJ1-2 | TRBV28 | 14 | CASRQTGGWYGYTF
TRBJ2-7 | TRBV19 | 20 | CASSRTSGRLLLWLRYEQYF
TRBJ2-3 | TRBV11-3 | 14 | CASSLGGSEGTQYF
TRBJ2-5 | TRBV9 | 15 | CASSVEREFRETQYF
TRBJ2-5 | TRBV12-5 | 14 | CASGPGGLGETQYF
TRBJ1-5 | TRBV28 | 15 | CASSTGEYSNQPQHF
TRBJ2-5 | TRBV6-1 | 16 | CASSELGLAGFETQYF
TRBJ2-5 | TRBV7-7 | 15 | CASSLEAGVQETQYF
TRBJ1-1 | TRBV7-9 | 12 | CASSKQGIEAFF
TRBJ2-2 | TRBV7-2 | 16 | CASSFFAGTNTGELFF
TRBJ2-7 | TRBV15 | 14 | CATSREGQFVEQYF
TRBJ2-3 | TRBV9 | 15 | CASSLTGYPTDTQYF
TRBJ2-7 | TRBV9 | 16 | CASSVGWSTSSYEQYF
TRBJ2-5 | TRBV18 | 15 | CASSPMTTYQETQYF
TRBJ2-1 | TRBV6-5 | 13 | CASSFTGGVEQFF
TRBJ2-1 | TRBV5-1 | 20 | CASSLGPPRGPESSYNEQFF
TRBJ1-2 | TRBV6-5 | 16 | CASSYGGGAQGYGYTF
TRBJ1-1 | TRBV5-1 | 13 | CASSLRQGYEAFF
TRBJ1-1 | TRBV5-1 | 16 | CASSLNGFGLNTEAFF
TRBJ1-1 | TRBV11-1 | 14 | CASSSTGGETEAFF
TRBJ2-7 | TRBV13 | 14 | CASSADRETYEQYF
TRBJ2-1 | TRBV4-2 | 17 | CASSQDWRTGSIHLQFF
TRBJ2-7 | TRBV7-2 | 15 | CASSLGLAGAYEQYF
TRBJ1-3 | TRBV2 | 13 | CAQHRGQLNTIYF
TRBJ2-7 | TRBV5-1 | 16 | CASSQHTGGSSYEQYF
TRBJ1-1 | TRBV7-9 | 13 | CASCQEANTEAFF
TRBJ2-1 | TRBV12-5 | 16 | CASGRGLAGTNNEQFF
TRBJ1-1 | TRBV20-1 | 11 | CSAAGPTGAFF
TRBJ2-1 | TRBV5-1 | 16 | CASTTLTSGRVNEQFF
TRBJ2-7 | TRBV28 | 12 | CASTVRDYEQYF
TRBJ1-1 | TRBV18 | 13 | CASSPDRRTEAFF
TRBJ2-3 | TRBV28 | 15 | CASSSQTSGSDTQYF
TRBJ2-7 | TRBV27 | 13 | CASSHPPWAEQYF